This T cell receptor beta chain was obtained from a study of cytomegalovirus exposure and HLA in healthy donors (TCRdb year 2017). Study-wide context: An earlier analysis of about 560 of the donors reported about 300 Gb of sequence data and 95 million to 130 million unique TCR beta sequences obtained from some 170 million T cells. Roughly 300 gigabases of sequencing data and around 80 million unique TCR sequences made up an early release that covered about 640 HLA-typed donors. Of the 350 to 400 genotyped donors, approximately 83% fell in the genetic ancestry cluster associated with self-reported Caucasian donors. The study aimed to test whether signatures of past pathogen exposure could be identified by cataloging public T cell receptors. The T cell repertoires of 666 subjects were profiled by immunosequencing and related to cytomegalovirus serostatus. A separate validation cohort of roughly 130 different subjects was used in addition to the approximately 700-subject first cohort. To predict cytomegalovirus infection status, the study combined high-throughput TCR immunosequencing, statistical association of individual TCRs with disease status, and machine learning. To study patterns of TCR occurrence, a later analysis re-analyzed previously published TCR beta repertoires from 666 donors and added high-resolution HLA genotyping. The later analysis used no new phenotypic data to find candidate immune exposures, relying instead on TCR beta sequences and their occurrence across donors. To decide whether each TCR beta V gene segment behaved as functional or pseudogenic, an earlier analysis of approximately 600 of the donors relied on high-throughput TCR beta sequencing. Donor age, sex, ethnicity and CMV serostatus were compiled alongside the repertoire data. A later genetic analysis took genome-wide SNP genotypes for about 65% of the roughly 670 donors and used that subset as a discovery cohort. Every discovery cohort repertoire had been produced on one sequencing platform. Class I and class II HLA loci were covered by the typing at four-digit resolution. Typing coverage varied by locus: roughly 620-640 donors for A, B, C, DRB1 and DQB1; roughly 560 for DQA1; some 610 for DPA1; 450 to 480 for DPB1. Five DR-DQ haplotypes were treated as single units for association and clustering because of strong linkage in the cohort. Among over 350 genotyped donors of the cohort, an average of approximately 240,000 unique TCR beta nucleotide sequences were sequenced per donor, 15% to 20% of them non-productive. Study-level results and caveats: A total of fewer than 200 TCR beta chains were listed by the study as associated with cytomegalovirus. Sequencing depth was assumed to be roughly uniform across donors in the presence/absence analyses, though that assumption may not hold. Because counts were too low, 15 to 20 rarely observed V segments, including chromosome 9 orphons, were excluded from the earlier analysis of several hundred of the donors. The classifier was reported to diagnose cytomegalovirus status with high specificity and sensitivity in both the original and validation cohorts. Assigning TCR associations to individual alleles was difficult when HLA alleles, especially DR and DQ, strongly co-occurred. A later analysis found that most CMV-associated TCR beta chains appeared HLA-restricted, with HLA associations seemingly driven largely by CMV exposure. In a later genetic analysis, a missense DCLRE1C variant was associated with V-gene and J-gene trimming of TCR beta chains, and the association was replicated in an independent cohort. According to a later genetic analysis, donors in an Asian-associated ancestry cluster had fewer N-insertions in productive TCRs than the approximately 610-donor mean. At a false discovery rate of 0.05, a later analysis linked under 20,000 TCR beta sequences to specific HLA alleles. Because the 87-base-pair reads could not distinguish some IMGT-functional V segments, including TRBV6-2 and TRBV6-3, those segments were excluded. Linkage disequilibrium might explain the correlated functional status among segregating V segments, but an unknown experimental factor could not be ruled out. According to a later analysis, TCR association rates differed among HLA loci, with DRB1 alleles showing the most associated TCRs and HLA-C alleles showing the fewest. In a later analysis, HLA-associated TCR beta chains were found to be more clonally expanded and to have lower generation probabilities than equally common non-associated chains. The cohort was sequenced for TCR beta chains only, and without alpha or paired-chain data the features that could be detected were limited. A few of the identified cytomegalovirus-associated TCR beta chains were confirmed in vitro to be specific for cytomegalovirus antigens. For the cohort, immune exposure information was limited to CMV serostatus. The authors suggested that the approach could potentially be generalized to other disease states and immunological phenotypes. Because some donors lacked HLA typing at each locus, the association tests relied only on the typed subset. Most TCR sequences were observed very rarely across donors, whereas some public TCRs were present in many individuals. A cluster of highly shared sequence variants was judged likely to be a technical artifact of the sequencing pipeline. Broadly in line with IMGT annotations, most TCR beta V segments showed up in productive rearrangements about 90% or about 30% of the time in an earlier analysis of 587 of the donors. A further reported finding was that TCR beta sequences accurately predicted the HLA-A and HLA-B alleles for most subjects in the first cohort. Several of the top co-occurrence clusters appeared to be linked to parvovirus B19, influenza, CMV and Epstein-Barr virus, according to a later analysis.

In regard to this clone: Its target antigen remains unknown. Base qualities are not at hand, and no much larger clone is one base apart.

The library came from the immunoSEQ multiplex PCR assay. For the multiplex PCR, a mixture combining 60 forward primers for TCR Vbeta segments and 13 reverse primers for TCR Jbeta segments was used. The CDR3 region of rearranged TCR beta genes was amplified from genomic DNA with a multiplex PCR assay. Amplified TCR beta libraries were sequenced as 87-base-pair reads on the Illumina HiSeq System. The original pipeline was this. Across the 600 to 700 repertoires, a later analysis counted approximately 75 million unique TCR beta chains, some 11 million of which were shared by at least two donors. A nearest-neighbor algorithm error-corrected the raw reads and collapsed the reads into unique sequences, merging closely related sequences to remove PCR and sequencing errors. To assign V, D and J gene segments, CDR3 sequences were aligned to IMGT reference sequences. For a sequence to be retained, a match of at least six nucleotides was required to both a V gene segment and a J gene segment. A rearrangement counted as productive if the CDR3 had no stop codons and remained in frame with V and J, and every other rearrangement counted as non-productive. Following IMGT convention, CDR3 was defined as the stretch from the second conserved V-encoded cysteine to the conserved J-encoded phenylalanine. The earlier analysis of a few hundred of the donors excluded any sequence lacking an unambiguous match to a single V gene segment. An earlier analysis of several hundred of the donors called V segments functional above 56.7% productive rearrangements and segregating when the between-donor standard deviation exceeded 5%. A statistical classification framework was built to diagnose cytomegalovirus status from the catalog of TCR beta chain sequences. V and J gene assignment, in a later analysis, came from comparing TCR nucleotide sequences with IMGT/GENE-DB human TR gene sequences. A later analysis assigned CDR3 sequences and most-parsimonious VDJ recombination scenarios with the TCRdist pipeline. A later analysis defined each TCR beta chain by its CDR3 amino acid sequence plus V-gene family, and excluded reads lacking a unique V-gene family. A later analysis removed 550 to 700 highly shared, low-generation-probability nucleotide sequences to deal with suspected cross-contamination and a sequencing artifact. In a later analysis, a clonal expansion index for each public chain was calculated from normalized within-repertoire ranks of inferred template counts. In a later analysis, generation probabilities were computed using a VDJ recombination model fitted to out-of-frame rearrangements, and the results were checked against IGoR. Hypergeometric tests were used in a later analysis to score TCR-TCR, TCR-HLA and TCR-CMV co-occurrence, with a repertoire-size bias correction applied to the TCR pairs. To estimate false discovery rates, a later analysis permuted the HLA or CMV assignments 20 times. In a later analysis, co-occurring TCRs were grouped using DBSCAN, with TCRdist sequence similarity added in when clustering inside HLA-allele-positive subsets. Repertoires with fewer than 30,000 or more than 120,000 public chains, plus five repertoires with anomalous nucleotide sharing, were excluded from co-occurrence clustering. Not all clones reach the TCRdb copy of this immuneACCESS table, which keeps in-frame sequences only. Checked studies attribute under half of the gap to unresolved V genes and leave the rest unexplained. The V and J calls and clone size were taken over from that table, and D and trimming were inferred from the DNA. This sample gives approximately 300,000 clones in total; about four fifths of them show up just once. The ten most abundant clones make up approximately 0.3% of the sample.

The cohort comprised around 700 healthy bone marrow donors. All cohort members were sampled while nominally healthy, although unrecorded immune exposures were likely present. The donor was CMV seronegative and belonged to the group of over 350 seronegative cohort members. Each donor provided a peripheral blood sample, and peripheral blood mononuclear cells were used for TCR beta sequencing. Genomic DNA extraction from the blood cell samples was performed with the Qiagen DNeasy Blood Extraction Kit. Trimming at the junction amounts to 3 bases on V and 4 bases on J, and the germline ends lie 7 bases apart. From the cysteine up to the phenylalanine, the CDR3 has a length of 13 residues. The sequence is cut down to CDR3 DNA, 39 bases in frame from base 1. CDR1 is given as SGDLS and CDR2 as YYNGEE, both from the germline V gene.

Recombination joined TRBV9 with TRBJ2-2; the best D guess is TRBD2, with 5 bases matching. The clonotype comes from a girl aged 2 to 10 in good health and CMV-seronegative. Sequences were obtained from PBMCs. The CDR3 is CASSASGTGELFF. The sequence in DNA is TGTGCCAGCAGCGCAAGCGGCACCGGGGAGCTGTTTTTT. The full variable domain, with segments outside the CDR3 supplied by the reference TRBV9 and TRBJ2-2 proteins, appears as DSGVTQTPKHLITATGQRVTLRCSPRSGDLSVYWYQQSLDQGLQFLIQYYNGEERAKGNILERFSAQQFPDLHSELNLSSLELGDSALYFCASSASGTGELFFGEGSRLTVL.